This T cell receptor beta chain appears in the sequencing data of a study of shared clonotypes between healthy human individuals. All participating donors were Caucasian adults from Nashville, Tennessee. The split of CD4+ cells yielded CD45RA+ naive and CD45RA-negative memory subsets. It was around 190 ng DNA, some 30,000 T cell genomes, that sorted-subset replicate PCRs used. Sequencing was performed with immunoSEQ multiplex PCR; in TCRdb, only in-frame clones are kept and a portion is missing. Of 1,500,000 or so clones listed, 98% are singletons. Trimming cost V 7 bases and J 0 bases, with 16 bases left between them. Germline values: CDR1 LNHDA, CDR2 SQIVND (reference sequence). This CDR3 comprises 17 residues. Turning to this clone: The antigen remains unidentified.

The study, taken as a whole, reports: Against clonotypes common to all four donors, non-shared ones had lower generation probabilities.

The sample was naive CD4+ T cells sorted from blood. Subset meaning: CD45RA+ positively selected. The TCR was taken from a man aged 25-45 years in good health. The rearrangement links TRBV19 to TRBJ2-6, with D unresolved. The CDR3 spells CASTQELMYSGANVLTF. The CDR3 DNA is TGTGCCAGTACCCAGGAGCTGATGTACTCTGGGGCCAACGTCCTGACTTTC.